Reported below is one T cell receptor (beta chain). The antigen remains unidentified. The method was immunoSEQ multiplex PCR; TCRdb's version includes in-frame clones alone and lacks a portion of them. The data hold approximately 9,800 clones, with about 91% observed a single time. The data belong to a study of chemoradiotherapy in HPV16-positive cancers. The V end was cut by 7 bases, the J end by 5 bases, with 14 bases between. CDR1 is SQVTM, CDR2 ANQGSEA, per germline. This CDR3 region has 12 residues. The study, taken as a whole, reports: During treatment, candidate HPV-specific clones and E7-related motifs expanded in tumor.

The sequence came from a human donor with HPV-associated anogenital cancer. The source material was blood, sampled from a patient who underwent chemoradiotherapy. The rearrangement joins TRBV29-1 to TRBJ1-2; a weak D match, TRBD1 (6 bases). The CDR3 reads CSAHGRGYGYTF. The CDR3 DNA sequence: TGCAGCGCCCACGGGAGGGGGTATGGCTACACCTTC.